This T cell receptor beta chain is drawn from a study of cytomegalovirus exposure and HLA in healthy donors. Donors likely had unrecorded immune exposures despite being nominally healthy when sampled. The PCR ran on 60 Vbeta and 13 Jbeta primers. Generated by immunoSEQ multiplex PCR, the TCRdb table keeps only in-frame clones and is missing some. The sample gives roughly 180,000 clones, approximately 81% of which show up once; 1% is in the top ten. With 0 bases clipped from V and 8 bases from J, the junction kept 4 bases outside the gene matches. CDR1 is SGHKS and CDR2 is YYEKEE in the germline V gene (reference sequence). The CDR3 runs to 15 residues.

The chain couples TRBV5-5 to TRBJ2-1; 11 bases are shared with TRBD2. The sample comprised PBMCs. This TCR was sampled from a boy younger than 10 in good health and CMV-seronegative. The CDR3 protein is CASSLGLAGWDEQFF. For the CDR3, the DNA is TGTGCCAGCAGCTTGGGACTAGCGGGGTGGGATGAGCAGTTCTTC. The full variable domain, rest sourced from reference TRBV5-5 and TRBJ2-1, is DAGVTQSPTHLIKTRGQQVTLRCSPISGHKSVSWYQQVLGQGPQFIFQYYEKEERGRGNFPDRFSARQFPNYSSELNVNALLLGDSALYLCASSLGLAGWDEQFFGPGTRLTVL.